These T cell receptor beta chains were read from a single sample in a study of regulatory T cells in long-lasting Graves disease. In TCRdb, the multiplex PCR reads were re-called with MiXCR into one record per CDR3 protein. Counted here are over 500,000 distinct CDR3 sequences, approximately 15% occurring once; the ten biggest clones make up around 19%. These data were also filed under a second study, of T cells in Graves' hyperthyroidism and ophthalmopathy.

The material sequenced was peripheral blood mononuclear cells (PBMCs), taken at new diagnosis, from a patient treated with antithyroid drugs. These receptors were obtained from a woman between 25 and 40 years old with Graves disease. Each CDR3 is given with its conserved first and last residue. A D gene is named only where the DNA matches it firmly. Not every row has a clone size; where given, it reads once, few, many or a size class.

size: many
J: TRBJ2-5
V: TRBV11-2
D: -
CDR3: CASSPHQGSETQYF
DNA: TGTGCCAGCAGCCCCCACCAGGGGAGCGAGACCCAGTACTTC

size: many
J: TRBJ1-4
V: TRBV5-1
D: -
CDR3: CASSFGSSAGKLFF
DNA: TGCGCCAGCAGCTTTGGGTCCTCGGCGGGAAAACTGTTTTTT

size: many
J: TRBJ2-2
V: TRBV2
D: TRBD1
CDR3: CASIGDRVRTGELFF
DNA: TGTGCCAGCATCGGGGACAGGGTACGCACCGGGGAGCTGTTTTTT

size: many
J: TRBJ2-7
V: TRBV7-2
D: -
CDR3: CASSLARGGYEQYF
DNA: TGTGCCAGCAGCTTAGCCAGGGGGGGGTACGAGCAGTACTTC

size: few
J: TRBJ2-7
V: TRBV4-1
D: TRBD1
CDR3: CASSQFQGAFYEQYF
DNA: TGCGCCAGCAGCCAATTTCAGGGGGCCTTCTACGAGCAGTACTTC

size: -
J: TRBJ2-7
V: TRBV5-1
D: -
CDR3: CASSFGTEDEQYF
DNA: TGCGCCAGCAGCTTTGGGACGGAGGACGAGCAGTACTTC

size: many
J: TRBJ1-2
V: TRBV6-1
D: -
CDR3: CASSHRDGYTF
DNA: TGTGCCAGCAGCCACAGGGATGGCTACACCTTC

size: -
J: TRBJ2-3
V: TRBV29-1
D: -
CDR3: CSVEGFFWGGLTQYF
DNA: TGCAGCGTTGAGGGATTTTTCTGGGGCGGCCTTACGCAGTATTTT

size: -
J: TRBJ2-1
V: TRBV7-9
D: TRBD2
CDR3: CASSLSGLALYNEQFF
DNA: TGTGCCAGCAGCTTATCGGGACTAGCGCTTTACAATGAGCAGTTCTTC

size: few
J: TRBJ2-3
V: TRBV30
D: TRBD1
CDR3: CAWRVPGTGPDTQYF
DNA: TGTGCCTGGAGGGTTCCCGGGACAGGGCCAGATACGCAGTATTTT

size: many
J: TRBJ2-7
V: TRBV6-1
D: TRBD2
CDR3: CASSEPGLAGSSYEQYF
DNA: TGTGCCAGCAGCGAACCGGGACTAGCGGGTTCCTCCTACGAGCAGTACTTC

size: -
J: TRBJ1-5
V: TRBV3-1
D: -
CDR3: CASSQDLRGPQHF
DNA: TGTGCCAGCAGCCAAGATCTGAGGGGGCCCCAGCATTTT

size: few
J: TRBJ2-1
V: TRBV27
D: -
CDR3: CASKGLATSYNEQFF
DNA: TGTGCCAGCAAGGGCTTGGCCACCTCCTACAATGAGCAGTTCTTC

size: few
J: TRBJ1-5
V: TRBV3-1
D: -
CDR3: CASSQAWSNQPQHF
DNA: TGTGCCAGCAGCCAAGCCTGGAGCAATCAGCCCCAGCATTTT

size: many
J: TRBJ2-7
V: TRBV6-1
D: -
CDR3: CASSRLGPVHPLKQYF
DNA: TGTGCCAGCAGCCGGCTAGGCCCGGTCCACCCCTTAAAGCAGTACTTC

size: -
J: TRBJ2-7
V: TRBV12-3/TRBV12-4
D: TRBD1
CDR3: CASSSGQRYEQYF
DNA: TGTGCCAGCAGTTCGGGACAGCGCTACGAGCAGTACTTC

size: -
J: TRBJ2-7
V: TRBV5-4
D: -
CDR3: CASSLSQEAYEQYF
DNA: TGTGCCAGCAGCTTGTCACAGGAGGCCTACGAGCAGTACTTC

size: few
J: TRBJ2-3
V: TRBV7-3
D: TRBD2
CDR3: CASSPAGGSTDTQYF
DNA: TGTGCCAGCAGTCCCGCGGGGGGTAGCACAGATACGCAGTATTTT

size: few
J: TRBJ2-7
V: TRBV20-1
D: -
CDR3: CSARGPADIYEQYF
DNA: TGCAGTGCTAGAGGGCCCGCTGATATCTACGAGCAGTACTTC

size: many
J: TRBJ1-1
V: TRBV6-1
D: -
CDR3: CASSEGGNTEAFF
DNA: TGTGCCAGCAGTGAAGGGGGGAACACTGAAGCTTTCTTT

size: many
J: TRBJ1-2
V: TRBV28
D: -
CDR3: CASTMKRYKGLVTYGYTF
DNA: TGTGCCAGCACCATGAAAAGATATAAGGGGCTTGTGACCTATGGCTACACCTTC

size: few
J: TRBJ2-2
V: TRBV5-1
D: TRBD1
CDR3: CASSLSLGQGSGELFF
DNA: TGCGCCAGCAGCTTGAGTTTGGGACAGGGTTCAGGGGAGCTGTTTTTT

size: many
J: TRBJ1-1
V: TRBV19
D: TRBD1
CDR3: CASSKPGQGIVAFF
DNA: TGTGCCAGTAGTAAGCCGGGACAGGGGATAGTAGCTTTCTTT

size: -
J: TRBJ1-1
V: TRBV19
D: -
CDR3: CASSPVRQNTEAFF
DNA: TGTGCCAGTAGTCCGGTGAGGCAGAACACTGAAGCTTTCTTT

size: -
J: TRBJ2-3
V: TRBV5-1
D: TRBD2
CDR3: CASSLDVQGTTSTDTQYF
DNA: TGCGCCAGCAGCTTGGATGTCCAAGGGACTACTAGCACAGATACGCAGTATTTT

size: -
J: TRBJ2-7
V: TRBV11-2
D: TRBD1
CDR3: CASSPLPTGSLPYEQYF
DNA: TGTGCCAGCTCACCCCTCCCGACAGGGAGCCTCCCCTACGAGCAGTACTTC

size: -
J: TRBJ1-3
V: TRBV30
D: -
CDR3: CDWSNGPISSGNTIYF
DNA: TGTGACTGGAGTAACGGACCCATTAGCTCTGGAAACACCATATATTTT

size: -
J: TRBJ2-2
V: TRBV27
D: TRBD2
CDR3: CASSAPGLAGGPVTGELFF
DNA: TGTGCCAGCAGTGCCCCGGGACTAGCGGGAGGGCCCGTCACCGGGGAGCTGTTTTTT

size: many
J: TRBJ2-1
V: TRBV30
D: -
CDR3: CAWSVDLLNEQFF
DNA: TGTGCCTGGAGTGTTGACCTGCTCAATGAGCAGTTCTTC

size: many
J: TRBJ2-4
V: TRBV6-1
D: TRBD1
CDR3: CASSVRDRVQYF
DNA: TGTGCCAGCAGTGTAAGGGACAGAGTTCAGTACTTC

size: few
J: TRBJ1-5
V: TRBV5-5
D: -
CDR3: CASSSAWGGQPQHF
DNA: TGTGCCAGCAGCTCCGCCTGGGGGGGACAGCCCCAGCATTTT

size: few
J: TRBJ2-2
V: TRBV6-2/TRBV6-3
D: TRBD2
CDR3: CASSYEAGGNTGELFF
DNA: TGTGCCAGCAGTTACGAAGCGGGAGGGAACACCGGGGAGCTGTTTTTT

size: many
J: TRBJ2-2
V: TRBV28
D: -
CDR3: CATSSGDRIGELFF
DNA: TGTGCCACCTCCTCAGGGGATAGGATCGGGGAGCTGTTTTTT

size: many
J: TRBJ2-1
V: TRBV12-3/TRBV12-4
D: TRBD2
CDR3: CASSQPIAGAYNEQFF
DNA: TGTGCCAGCAGTCAACCGATAGCGGGAGCCTACAATGAGCAGTTCTTC

size: many
J: TRBJ1-6
V: TRBV28
D: TRBD1
CDR3: CASRLGQENSPLHF
DNA: TGTGCCAGCAGGCTCGGACAGGAAAATTCACCCCTCCACTTT

size: many
J: TRBJ2-7
V: TRBV28
D: -
CDR3: CASSPPFGVYEQYF
DNA: TGTGCCAGCAGTCCCCCCTTCGGAGTCTACGAGCAGTACTTC

size: -
J: TRBJ1-2
V: TRBV15
D: TRBD1
CDR3: CATSRDRGAYGYTF
DNA: TGTGCCACCAGCAGGGACAGGGGTGCCTATGGCTACACCTTC

size: many
J: TRBJ2-1
V: TRBV11-2
D: -
CDR3: CASSSFPEGQPMQFF
DNA: TGTGCCAGCAGCTCATTTCCGGAAGGACAGCCAATGCAGTTCTTC

size: -
J: TRBJ1-6
V: TRBV5-1
D: -
CDR3: CASRAGYVDNSPLHF
DNA: TGCGCCAGCAGGGCCGGGTACGTAGATAATTCACCCCTCCACTTT

size: many
J: TRBJ2-7
V: TRBV5-1
D: -
CDR3: CASSPGLQSSYEQYF
DNA: TGCGCCAGCAGCCCCGGACTCCAGAGCTCCTACGAGCAGTACTTC

size: many
J: TRBJ2-7
V: TRBV10-3
D: -
CDR3: CAIRGQVRDSYEQYF
DNA: TGTGCCATCAGGGGTCAGGTGCGGGACTCCTACGAGCAGTACTTC

size: -
J: TRBJ2-3
V: TRBV7-7
D: -
CDR3: CAQQVRTRGTDTQYF
DNA: TGTGCCCAGCAGGTTAGGACCCGGGGGACAGATACGCAGTATTTT

size: many
J: TRBJ2-1
V: TRBV11-2
D: TRBD1
CDR3: CASSHYKRTGQGYNEQFF
DNA: TGTGCCAGCAGCCATTATAAGCGAACGGGACAGGGTTACAATGAGCAGTTCTTC

size: few
J: TRBJ2-2
V: TRBV20-1
D: TRBD2
CDR3: CSALDGSGKSGELFF
DNA: TGCAGTGCTCTCGACGGGAGCGGGAAGTCCGGGGAGCTGTTTTTT

size: once
J: TRBJ1-1
V: TRBV11-1
D: TRBD1
CDR3: CASSLGQEDFAFF
DNA: TGTGCCAGCAGCTTGGGACAGGAGGATTTTGCTTTCTTT

size: -
J: TRBJ2-3
V: TRBV18
D: TRBD2
CDR3: CASSPLPRTSGTGTQYF
DNA: TGTGCCAGCTCACCCCTACCTCGGACTAGCGGCACAGGTACGCAGTATTTT